This entry concerns a single T cell receptor (beta chain). Primers included in the PCR were 60 Vbeta and 13 Jbeta primers. This table comes from immunoSEQ multiplex PCR, and its TCRdb copy is limited to in-frame clones, with some not included. Of some 71,000 clones in the sample, around 74% were seen once. The sample originates from a study of cytomegalovirus exposure and HLA in healthy donors. Germline V lookup: CDR1 MNHNY, CDR2 SVGAGI (reference sequence). The CDR3 totals 15 residues. V lost 4 bases and J lost 3, with 16 bases in between. Sequencing was performed on PBMCs. The TCR sequence derives from a woman aged 30 to 39 in good health and CMV-seropositive. The chain uses TRBV6-6 and TRBJ2-7; weak D call: TRBD1 (6 bases). The CDR3 is CASSSPGDKHYEQYF. DNA of the CDR3: TGTGCCAGCAGTTCTCCTGGGGACAAGCACTACGAGCAGTACTTC.